These 23 T cell receptor beta chains share one sample of origin, sequenced in a study of Graves' ophthalmopathy and Graves' hyperthyroidism (dated by TCRdb to 2016 to 2019). TCRdb names Illumina HiSeq 2000 as the instrument used. TCR beta CDR3 regions were amplified from RNA transcripts for repertoire sequencing. The first round was an RT-PCR using HTBI primers with the Qiagen OneStep RT-PCR kit, and this first round was followed by a second-round multiplex PCR, then size selection and purification. The public reads were reanalyzed by TCRdb: fastp trimming at Q25, MiXCR alignment, in-frame beta chains only. Each CDR3 protein gets just one entry, which takes the most common genes and DNA from the rows behind it. Recorded for this sample are 200,000 to 250,000 distinct CDR3 sequences; 45% of them occurred a single time. The top ten constitute roughly half of the sample. Sequenced sample: peripheral blood. The receptors derive from an adult man with Graves' ophthalmopathy.

The V call is TRBV12-3 or TRBV12-4, the J call TRBJ1-1; TRBD1 agrees at 8 bases. This CDR3 spans 14 amino acids. Trimming took 2 bases from V and 4 from J; bases not matched to a gene: 3. CDR3 amino acids: CASSLQGAGTEAFF. The CDR3 nucleotides are TGTGCCAGCAGTTTACAGGGGGCCGGCACTGAAGCTTTCTTT.

About this clonotype itself: The limits of the CDR3 on the DNA are not certain, so only TCRdb's listed CDR3 is given. V gene TRBV5-1 combines with J gene TRBJ2-7; TRBD2, the table's D call, lacks a check against the DNA. The CDR3 totals 14 residues, both ends included. Germline assignment: CDR1 SGHRS and CDR2 YFSETQ. The CDR3 here is CASSLVASGAEQCF.

The chain employs TRBV7-9 and TRBJ2-2; 7 bases agree with TRBD2. CDR3 length: 14 residues. Germline-derived CDR1 and CDR2 are SEHNR and FQNEAQ (reference sequence). Unmatched junction bases numbered 5, after V lost 5 bases and J lost 5 bases. The CDR3: CASSAGLETGELFF. The CDR3 DNA is TGTGCCAGCAGCGCAGGACTAGAAACCGGGGAGCTGTTTTTT. The full variable domain, with the rest looked up from reference TRBV7-9 and TRBJ2-2, is DTGVSQNPRHKITKRGQNVTFRCDPISEHNRLYWYRQTLGQGPEFLTYFQNEAQLEKSRLLSDRFSAERPKGSFSTLEIQRTEQGDSAMYLCASSAGLETGELFFGEGSRLTVL.

The genes are TRBV24-1 and TRBJ2-3; no reliable D call. Germline values: CDR1 KGHDR, CDR2 SFDVKD. CDR3 length equals 13 residues. The V end lost 3 bases, the J end lost 2 bases, and 5 bases lay between the germline ends. The CDR3 here is CATSDPYTDTQYF. CDR3 nucleotides: TGTGCCACCAGTGATCCGTACACAGATACGCAGTATTTT.

The chain couples TRBV20-1 to TRBJ2-5; D is possibly TRBD2 (7 bases). The length of the CDR3 is 12 residues. V gave up 5 bases and J gave up 5 bases, with 12 bases separating them. Germline V lookup: CDR1 DFQATT, CDR2 SNEGSKA (reference sequence). CDR3 nucleotides: TGCAGTGCTGGGGGGGCCGGGGAGACCCAGTACTTC. Protein product: CSAGGAGETQYF.

This rearrangement joins TRBV20-1 to TRBJ2-7, with 9 bases fitting TRBD1. CDR1 DFQATT and CDR2 SNEGSKA come from the germline V gene (reference sequence). V was pared by 1 base and J by 0 bases, with 10 bases of the junction left unmatched. CDR3 length: 17 residues. Written as DNA, the CDR3 is TGCAGTGCTAGAGGGGGACAGGGCCGAGACTTCTCCTACGAGCAGTACTTC. Its translation: CSARGGQGRDFSYEQYF.

In the case of this clonotype: The germline gene is not matched at one end of the junction; a read error may be the cause. This chain connects TRBV7-8 to TRBJ2-7; possible D gene TRBD1, 6 bases. CDR3 length: 16 amino acids. CDR1 is SGHVS and CDR2 is FQNEAQ in the germline V gene. The CDR3 loop is CASSLGIGQQDYEQYF. The CDR3 DNA reads TGTGCCAGCAGTTTAGGAATAGGACAGCAGGACTACGAGCAGTACTTC.

The chain uses TRBV20-1 and TRBJ2-7, with D tentatively TRBD1 (6 bases). The V gene lost 6 bases and the J gene lost 5 bases, with 17 bases spanning the gap. Germline V gives CDR1 DFQATT, CDR2 SNEGSKA (reference sequence). This CDR3 spans 13 amino acids. CDR3 nucleotides: TGCAGTGCCCTCGGGACACCGGACCACGAGCAGTACTTC. Amino acids: CSALGTPDHEQYF.

This clonotype was seen a few times. The J gene is TRBJ1-1, the V gene TRBV20-1; D is undetermined. Deletions cut 3 bases from V and 9 bases from J, with 11 bases between. This CDR3 is built from 11 residues. Germline V gives CDR1 DFQATT, CDR2 SNEGSKA (reference sequence). This CDR3 is CSASAQVQAFF. For the CDR3, the DNA is TGCAGTGCTAGTGCGCAGGTGCAAGCTTTCTTT.

The CDR3 DNA reads TGTGCCAGCAGCCAAGATTCGGTTAGCAACACCATATATTTT. This codes for CASSQDSVSNTIYF. V and J are TRBV3-1 and TRBJ1-3; no clear D gene. The CDR3 runs to 14 residues. Germline CDR1 reads LGHDT; CDR2 reads YNNKEL (reference sequence). Trimming left V 0 bases short and J 7 bases short, with 10 bases between.

The CDR3 reads CASSFSQLAGGSYEQYF. CDR3 DNA sequence: TGCGCCAGCAGCTTTTCGCAACTAGCGGGAGGTTCCTACGAGCAGTACTTC. This chain links TRBV5-1 with TRBJ2-7, with 12 bases that match TRBD2. Germline trimming cut 2 bases from V and 1 base from J; bases unmatched to any gene: 7. Germline CDR1 and CDR2: SGHRS and YFSETQ. This CDR3 region has 17 residues.

Many counts were recorded for this clonotype. The chain has TRBV2 and TRBJ1-5; tentatively, D is TRBD1 (6 bases). Trimming removed 5 bases from V and 2 bases from J, with 7 bases in between. Looked up from germline, CDR1 is SNHLY and CDR2 is FYNNEI. The CDR3 runs 13 residues. CDR3 sequence (DNA): TGTGCCAGCAGTAGACAGGGCAATCAGCCCCAGCATTTT. This encodes CASSRQGNQPQHF.

Only a few counts were recorded for this clonotype. This chain uses TRBV11-2 with TRBJ1-2, with unresolved D. The CDR3 sequence is 13 residues long. V was shortened by 0 bases and J by 5 bases, with 7 bases between the two germline ends. CDR1 is SGHAT, CDR2 FQNNGV, per germline. The CDR3 coding sequence is TGTGCCAGCAGCTTAGAAAAAGGTTATGGCTACACCTTC. This sequence encodes CASSLEKGYGYTF. Based on the CDR3 plus reference TRBV11-2 and TRBJ1-2, the full variable domain is EAGVAQSPRYKIIEKRQSVAFWCNPISGHATLYWYQQILGQGPKLLIQFQNNGVVDDSQLPKDRFSAERLKGVDSTLKIQPAKLEDSAVYLCASSLEKGYGYTFGSGTRLTVV.

The chain is built from TRBV7-2 and TRBJ2-5; a possible D gene is TRBD1 (6 bases). There are 14 residues in the CDR3. V was shortened by 6 bases and J by 2 bases, with 13 bases between the two germline ends. From germline, CDR1 is SGHTA and CDR2 FQGNSA. CDR3 in amino acids: CASSSTGRQETQYF. In DNA form, the CDR3 reads TGTGCCAGCAGTTCTACAGGGAGACAAGAGACCCAGTACTTC.

In its sample, this clonotype was seen a few times. V is TRBV24-1 and J is TRBJ1-4; maybe TRBD1 (5 bases). The CDR3 loop spans 17 amino acids. The V and J ends lost 4 bases and 0 bases respectively, with 14 bases between them. The germline V gene has CDR1 KGHDR and CDR2 SFDVKD. CDR3 bases: TGTGCCACCAGTGACCCGAACACGGGGGCAACTAATGAAAAACTGTTTTTT. It codes for CATSDPNTGATNEKLFF.

This clonotype was recorded at least ten times. This chain connects TRBV20-1 to TRBJ2-5; D is uncertain. The CDR3 extends over 13 amino acids. V was trimmed by 5 bases and J by 2 bases, leaving 12 bases between them. Germline CDR1 reads DFQATT; CDR2 reads SNEGSKA (reference sequence). The CDR3, as DNA: TGCAGTGCTTATGTACAACGACAAGAGACCCAGTACTTC. Amino acid sequence: CSAYVQRQETQYF.

The chain joins TRBV7-6 to TRBJ2-7, with no clear D. There are 16 residues in the CDR3. Germline assignment: CDR1 SGHVS and CDR2 FNYEAQ. The V gene lost 1 base and the J gene lost 6 bases, with 19 bases spanning the gap. The CDR3 loop is CASSLERIGTSPEQYF. CDR3 in DNA: TGTGCCAGCAGCTTAGAGAGGATAGGAACCTCCCCCGAGCAGTACTTC.

The rearrangement joins TRBV7-2 to TRBJ1-5; 9 bases match TRBD1. V was pared by 4 bases and J by 4 bases, with 5 bases of the junction left unmatched. CDR3 length: 15 amino acids. The V gene's germline CDR1 is SGHTA and CDR2 FQGNSA. The CDR3 coding sequence is TGTGCCAGCAGCTCAGGGACAGGGATGAATCAGCCCCAGCATTTT. Its translation is CASSSGTGMNQPQHF.

The rearrangement uses TRBV2 and TRBJ1-2; unclear D gene. In germline, CDR1 is SNHLY, CDR2 FYNNEI. V was pared by 6 bases and J by 8 bases, with 10 bases between. The CDR3 is 11 amino acids. Written as DNA, the CDR3 is TGTGCCAGCAGCTTGCTGAGGGGCTACACCTTC. This encodes CASSLLRGYTF. Full variable domain (remainder filled in from reference TRBV2 and TRBJ1-2): EPEVTQTPSHQVTQMGQEVILRCVPISNHLYFYWYRQILGQKVEFLVSFYNNEISEKSEIFDDQFSVERPDGSNFTLKIRSTKLEDSAMYFCASSLLRGYTFGSGTRLTVV.

The chain is built from TRBV7-2 and TRBJ2-5; 7 bases line up with TRBD1. J gave up 13 bases and V 3 bases, and 8 bases lay outside the gene matches. Germline CDR1 reads SGHTA; CDR2 reads FQGNSA. The CDR3 has 12 amino acids. CDR3 in DNA: TGTGCCAGCAGCTTTTACCACCGGGACAGGTACTTC. Translated: CASSFYHRDRYF.

In its sample, this clonotype was seen a few times. The rearrangement uses TRBV20-1 and TRBJ1-1; a possible D gene is TRBD1 (5 bases). CDR3 length equals 13 residues. The V gene's germline CDR1 is DFQATT and CDR2 SNEGSKA (reference sequence). The V gene lost 6 bases and the J gene lost 1 base, with 12 bases spanning the gap. CDR3 DNA: TGCAGTGCCACGGGACTGACGAACACTGAAGCTTTCTTT. Translating it yields CSATGLTNTEAFF.

This clonotype was seen only a few times. The chain links TRBV5-1 to TRBJ2-7; 14 bases map to TRBD2. J was trimmed by 6 bases and V by 3 bases; bases with no gene match: 5. The CDR3 consists of 15 residues. CDR1 and CDR2 (germline): SGHRS, YFSETQ. DNA of the CDR3: TGCGCCAGCAGCTGGGGGACTAGCGGGAGAAGCGAGCAGTACTTC. It encodes CASSWGTSGRSEQYF.

The chain has TRBV2 and TRBJ1-1; weak D call: TRBD1 (5 bases). Germline CDR1 reads SNHLY; CDR2 reads FYNNEI. This CDR3 has 13 residues. Trimming pared 8 bases from V and 0 bases from J, leaving 10 bases between. The CDR3 spells CASGGAMNTEAFF. DNA for the CDR3: TGTGCCAGCGGAGGGGCGATGAACACTGAAGCTTTCTTT.